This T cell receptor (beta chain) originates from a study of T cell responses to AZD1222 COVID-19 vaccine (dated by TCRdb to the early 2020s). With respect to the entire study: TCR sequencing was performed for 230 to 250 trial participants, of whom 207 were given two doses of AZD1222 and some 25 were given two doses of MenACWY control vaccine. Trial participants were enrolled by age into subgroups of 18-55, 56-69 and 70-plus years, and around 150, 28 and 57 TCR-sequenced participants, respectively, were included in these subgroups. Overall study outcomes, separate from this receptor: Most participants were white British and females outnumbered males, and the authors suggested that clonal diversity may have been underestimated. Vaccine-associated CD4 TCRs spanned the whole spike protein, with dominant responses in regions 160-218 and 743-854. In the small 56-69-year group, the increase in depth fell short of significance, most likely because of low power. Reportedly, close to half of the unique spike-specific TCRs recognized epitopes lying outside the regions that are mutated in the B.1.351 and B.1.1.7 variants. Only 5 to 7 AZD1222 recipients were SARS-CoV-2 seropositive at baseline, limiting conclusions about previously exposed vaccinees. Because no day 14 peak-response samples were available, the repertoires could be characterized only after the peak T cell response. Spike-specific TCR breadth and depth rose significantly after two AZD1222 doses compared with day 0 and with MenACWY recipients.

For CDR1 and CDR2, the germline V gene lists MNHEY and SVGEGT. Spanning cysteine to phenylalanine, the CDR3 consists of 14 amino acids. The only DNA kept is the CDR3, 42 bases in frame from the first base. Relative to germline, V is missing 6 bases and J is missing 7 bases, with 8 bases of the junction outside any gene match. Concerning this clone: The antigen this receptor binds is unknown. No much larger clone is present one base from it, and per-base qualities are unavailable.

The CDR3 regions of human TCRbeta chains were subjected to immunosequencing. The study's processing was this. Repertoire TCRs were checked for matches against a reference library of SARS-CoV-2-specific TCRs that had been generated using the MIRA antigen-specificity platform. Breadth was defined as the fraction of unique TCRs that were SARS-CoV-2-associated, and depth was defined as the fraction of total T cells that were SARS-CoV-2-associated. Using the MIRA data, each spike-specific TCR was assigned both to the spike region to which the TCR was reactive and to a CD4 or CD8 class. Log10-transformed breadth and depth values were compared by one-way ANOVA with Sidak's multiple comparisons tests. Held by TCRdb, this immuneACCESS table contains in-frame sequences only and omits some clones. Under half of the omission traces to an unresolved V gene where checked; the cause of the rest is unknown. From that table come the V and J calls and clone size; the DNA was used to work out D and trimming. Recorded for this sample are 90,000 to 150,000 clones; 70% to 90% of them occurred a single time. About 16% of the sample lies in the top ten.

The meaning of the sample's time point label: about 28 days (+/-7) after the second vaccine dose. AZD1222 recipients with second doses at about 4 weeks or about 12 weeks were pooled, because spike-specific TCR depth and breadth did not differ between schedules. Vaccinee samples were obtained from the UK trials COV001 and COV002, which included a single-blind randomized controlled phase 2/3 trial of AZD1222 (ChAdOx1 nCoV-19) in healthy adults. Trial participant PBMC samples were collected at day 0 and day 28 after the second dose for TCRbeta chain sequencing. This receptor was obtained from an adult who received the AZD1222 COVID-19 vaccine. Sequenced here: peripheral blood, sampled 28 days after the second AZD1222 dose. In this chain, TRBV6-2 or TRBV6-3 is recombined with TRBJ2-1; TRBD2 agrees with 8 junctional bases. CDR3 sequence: CASSPGGAGNEQFF. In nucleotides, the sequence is TGTGCCAGCAGCCCCGGGGGGGCCGGAAATGAGCAGTTCTTC.